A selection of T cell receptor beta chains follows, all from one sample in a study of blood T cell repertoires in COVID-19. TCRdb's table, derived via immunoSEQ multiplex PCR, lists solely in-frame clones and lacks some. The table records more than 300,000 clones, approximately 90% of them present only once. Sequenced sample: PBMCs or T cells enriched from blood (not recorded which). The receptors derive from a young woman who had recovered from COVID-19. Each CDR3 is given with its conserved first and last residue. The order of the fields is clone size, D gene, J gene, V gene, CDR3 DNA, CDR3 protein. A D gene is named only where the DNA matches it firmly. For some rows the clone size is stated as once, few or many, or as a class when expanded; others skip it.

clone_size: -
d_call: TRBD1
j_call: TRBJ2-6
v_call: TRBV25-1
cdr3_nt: TGTGCCAGCAGTGTCAGACAGGGCTTGTCTGGGGCCAACGTCCTGACTTTC
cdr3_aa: CASSVRQGLSGANVLTF

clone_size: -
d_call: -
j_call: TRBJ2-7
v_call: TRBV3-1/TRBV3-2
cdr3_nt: TGTGCCAGCAGCCAAGATCATCGCCAGGCTCACTACGAGCAGTACTTC
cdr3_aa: CASSQDHRQAHYEQYF

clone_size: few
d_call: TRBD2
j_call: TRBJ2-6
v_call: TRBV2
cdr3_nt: TGTGCTTCCAGCCGGGGGGTGCTCTCTGGGGCCAACGTCCTGACTTTC
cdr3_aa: CASSRGVLSGANVLTF

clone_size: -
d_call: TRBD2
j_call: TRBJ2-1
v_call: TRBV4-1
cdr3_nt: TGCGCCAGCAGCCAACCCGCGGGGGGGCCTCGAGATGAGCAGTTCTTC
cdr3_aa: CASSQPAGGPRDEQFF

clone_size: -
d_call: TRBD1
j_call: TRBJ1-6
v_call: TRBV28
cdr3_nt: TGTGCCAGCAGTCGGGACAGCACTAATTCACCCCTCCACTTT
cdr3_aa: CASSRDSTNSPLHF

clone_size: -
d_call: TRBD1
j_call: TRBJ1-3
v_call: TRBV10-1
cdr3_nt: TGCGCCAGCAGTGTCCCCAACCCCGGGACAGGGGGCTTATGGCGCTATTCCACCATATATTTT
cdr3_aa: CASSVPNPGTGGLWRYSTIYF

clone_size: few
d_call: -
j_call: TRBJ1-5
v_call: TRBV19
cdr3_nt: TGTGCCAGTAGTATAGAATACGTCCGAGGGGGAAGCAATCAGCCCCAGCATTTT
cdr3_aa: CASSIEYVRGGSNQPQHF

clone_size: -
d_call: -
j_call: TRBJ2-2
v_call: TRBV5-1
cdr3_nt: TGCGCCAGCAGCGGAGGGACAGACACCGGGGAGCTGTTTTTT
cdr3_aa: CASSGGTDTGELFF

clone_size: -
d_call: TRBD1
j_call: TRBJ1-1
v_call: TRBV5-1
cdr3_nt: TGCGCCAGCAGTCTGGGACAGGGGGGCCTCCCACGTCCTGAAGCTTTCTTT
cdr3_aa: CASSLGQGGLPRPEAFF

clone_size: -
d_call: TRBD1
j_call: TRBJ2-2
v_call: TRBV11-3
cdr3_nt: TGTGCCAGCAGCCCGGGACAGGGGAGGACCGGGGAGCTGTTTTTT
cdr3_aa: CASSPGQGRTGELFF

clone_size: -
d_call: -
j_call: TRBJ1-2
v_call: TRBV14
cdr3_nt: TGTGCCAGCAGCCAAGAACACAGCTGGAACTATGGCTACACCTTC
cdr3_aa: CASSQEHSWNYGYTF

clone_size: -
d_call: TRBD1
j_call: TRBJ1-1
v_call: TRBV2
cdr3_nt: TGTGCCAGCCACGTTAGACAGGGCGGCACTGAAGCTTTCTTT
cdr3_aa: CASHVRQGGTEAFF

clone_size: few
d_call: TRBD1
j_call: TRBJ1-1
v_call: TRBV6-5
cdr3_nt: TGTGCCAGCAGTTGGGGGACAGGCTCAATGAACACTGAAGCTTTCTTT
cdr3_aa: CASSWGTGSMNTEAFF

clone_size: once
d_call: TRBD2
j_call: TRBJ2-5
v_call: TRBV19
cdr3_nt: TGTGCCAGTTCCGGCGGGGGGGCGTGGGAGACCCAGTACTTC
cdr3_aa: CASSGGGAWETQYF

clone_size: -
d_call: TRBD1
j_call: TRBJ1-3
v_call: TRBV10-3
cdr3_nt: TGTGCCATCAGTGAGACCCAGGGGGCGGGAAACACCATATATTTT
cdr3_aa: CAISETQGAGNTIYF

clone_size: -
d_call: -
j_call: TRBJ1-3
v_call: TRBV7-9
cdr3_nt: TGTGCCAGCAGCCCAACAACCCACTCTGGAAACACCATATATTTT
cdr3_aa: CASSPTTHSGNTIYF

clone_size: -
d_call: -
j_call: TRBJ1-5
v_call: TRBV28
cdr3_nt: TGTGCCAGCAGTGCTAACAGGGATCGGTTAGATCAGCCCCAGCATTTT
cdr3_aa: CASSANRDRLDQPQHF

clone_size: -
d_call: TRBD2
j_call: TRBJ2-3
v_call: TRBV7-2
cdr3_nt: TGTGCCAGCAGCTTCCCCGCAGCGGGGGGATCCACAGATACGCAGTATTTT
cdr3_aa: CASSFPAAGGSTDTQYF

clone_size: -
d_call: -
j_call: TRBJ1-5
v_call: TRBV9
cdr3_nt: TGTGCCAGCAGCGTAGCCCCGAATCAGCCCCAGCATTTT
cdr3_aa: CASSVAPNQPQHF

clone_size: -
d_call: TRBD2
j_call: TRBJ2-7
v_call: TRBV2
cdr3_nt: TGTGCCAGATCCGGGACTAGCGGCTACGAGCAGTACTTC
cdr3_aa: CARSGTSGYEQYF

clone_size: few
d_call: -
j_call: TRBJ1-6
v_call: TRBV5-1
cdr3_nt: TGCGCCAGCAGCTTGAGTGCAGGGAGGGATTCACCCCTCCACTTT
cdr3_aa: CASSLSAGRDSPLHF

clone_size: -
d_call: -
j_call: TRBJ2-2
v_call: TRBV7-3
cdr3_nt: TGTGCCAGCAGCTTGGAGTTTCCCGGGGAGCTGTTTTTT
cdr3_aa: CASSLEFPGELFF

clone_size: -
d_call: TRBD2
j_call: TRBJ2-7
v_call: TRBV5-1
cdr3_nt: TGCGCCAGCAGCTTGGTGGGACTAGAATCCTACGAGCAGTACTTC
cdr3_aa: CASSLVGLESYEQYF

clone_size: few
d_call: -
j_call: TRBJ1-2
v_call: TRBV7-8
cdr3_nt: TGTGCCAGCAGCTTGGCAGTGAACTATGGCTACACCTTC
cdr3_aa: CASSLAVNYGYTF

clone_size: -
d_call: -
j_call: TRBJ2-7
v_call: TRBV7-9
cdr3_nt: TGTGCCAGCAGCTTAGCCCTTTCGGCAGGTCGCTCCTACGAGCAGTACTTC
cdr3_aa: CASSLALSAGRSYEQYF

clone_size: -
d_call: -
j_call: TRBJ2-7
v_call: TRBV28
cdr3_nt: TGTGCCAGCAGTTTAGGGGGCGGGGGTTACGAGCAGTACTTC
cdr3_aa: CASSLGGGGYEQYF

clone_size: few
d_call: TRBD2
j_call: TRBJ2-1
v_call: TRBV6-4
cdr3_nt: TGTGCCAGCAGTGACTCGGCGGGGGGATACAATGAGCAGTTCTTC
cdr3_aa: CASSDSAGGYNEQFF

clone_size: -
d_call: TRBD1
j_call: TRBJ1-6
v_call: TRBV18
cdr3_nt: TGTGCCAGCTCAGGGACAGGGGGCAATTCACCCCTCCACTTT
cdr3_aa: CASSGTGGNSPLHF

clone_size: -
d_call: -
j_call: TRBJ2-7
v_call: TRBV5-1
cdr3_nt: TGCGCCAGCAGCTCTGCACGGGGACTTTACTACGAGCAGTACTTC
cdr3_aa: CASSSARGLYYEQYF

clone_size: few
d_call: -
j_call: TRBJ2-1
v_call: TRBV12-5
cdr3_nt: TGTGCTAGTGGGCCCCCCGGGCGGGCACGTAACAATGAGCAGTTCTTC
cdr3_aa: CASGPPGRARNNEQFF

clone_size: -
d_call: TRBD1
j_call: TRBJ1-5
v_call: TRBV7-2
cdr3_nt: TGTGCCAGCAGCCCAAGGACAGGGGACAATCAGCCCCAGCATTTT
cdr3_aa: CASSPRTGDNQPQHF

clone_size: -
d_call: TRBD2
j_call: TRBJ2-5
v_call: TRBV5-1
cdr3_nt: TGCGCCAGCAGCTCCATGACTAGCTCGAAGACCCAGTACTTC
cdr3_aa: CASSSMTSSKTQYF

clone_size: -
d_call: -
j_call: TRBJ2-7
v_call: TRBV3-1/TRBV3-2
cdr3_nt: TGTGCCAGCAGCTTTAGGGGCGAGCAGTACTTC
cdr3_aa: CASSFRGEQYF

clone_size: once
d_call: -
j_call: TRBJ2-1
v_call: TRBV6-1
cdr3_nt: TGTGCCAGCAGTGAAGCTCCAGGGCGCACCTACAATGAGCAGTTCTTC
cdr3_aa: CASSEAPGRTYNEQFF

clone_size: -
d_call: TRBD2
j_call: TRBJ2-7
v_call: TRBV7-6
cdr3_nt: TGTGCCAGCAGCTCGACTAGCGGGGGAACGCAGTACTTC
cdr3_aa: CASSSTSGGTQYF

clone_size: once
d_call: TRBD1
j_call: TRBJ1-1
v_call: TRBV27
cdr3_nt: TGTGCCAGCAGTTTATTCTCAGGACAGGGCCGGAACACTGAAGCTTTCTTT
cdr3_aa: CASSLFSGQGRNTEAFF

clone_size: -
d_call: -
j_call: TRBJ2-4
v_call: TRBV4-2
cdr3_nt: TGTGCCAGCAGCCAGTGGGGGCAGGGCGGTGTTGGGCAAAACATTCAGTACTTC
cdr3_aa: CASSQWGQGGVGQNIQYF

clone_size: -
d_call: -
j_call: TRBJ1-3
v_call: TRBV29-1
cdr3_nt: TGCAGCGTTGCTAACTCTGGAAACACCATATATTTT
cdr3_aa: CSVANSGNTIYF

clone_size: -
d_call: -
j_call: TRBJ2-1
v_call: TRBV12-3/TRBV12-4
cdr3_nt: TGTGCCAGTACGCGAGGGTACAATGAGCAGTTCTTC
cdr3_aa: CASTRGYNEQFF

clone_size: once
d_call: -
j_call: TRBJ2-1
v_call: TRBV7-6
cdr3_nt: TGTGCCAGCAGTGCCGCCGGCGGGGGCCGGGTATTGGATGAGCAGTTCTTC
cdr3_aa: CASSAAGGGRVLDEQFF

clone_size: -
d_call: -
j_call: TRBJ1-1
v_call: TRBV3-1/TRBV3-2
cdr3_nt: TGTGCCAGCAGCGGAACTTCGGGGCAGGGGGAAGCTTTCTTT
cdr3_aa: CASSGTSGQGEAFF

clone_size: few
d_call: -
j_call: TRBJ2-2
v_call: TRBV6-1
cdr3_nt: TGTGCCAGCAGTGAAGGAGGTCGTACCGGGGAGCTGTTTTTT
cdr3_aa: CASSEGGRTGELFF